Sequencing of this T cell receptor beta chain was carried out in a study of blood T cell repertoires in COVID-19. About the research overall: Samples came from the United States, Italy and Spain, spanning acute and convalescent COVID-19. From T cells, B-cell-depleted T cells, or PBMCs came the material, which was cDNA or gDNA.

The method was immunoSEQ multiplex PCR; TCRdb's version includes in-frame clones alone and lacks a portion of them. The top ten hold 3% to 4% of the sample, which has under 300,000 clones, 70% to 85% seen once. The germline V and J ends were trimmed by 2 bases and 4 bases, with 15 bases remaining between them. This CDR3 spans 15 amino acids. Germline assignment: CDR1 ENHRY and CDR2 SYGVKD. The sequenced material came from peripheral blood. This sequence joins TRBV10-3 and TRBJ2-7; D is perhaps TRBD1 (5 bases). The sequence was obtained from a woman aged 40-49 years with active or convalescent COVID-19. The CDR3, as DNA: TGTGCCATCAGTGAGGGGTTGGCAGGGAAATACGAGCAGTACGTC. Residues: CAISEGLAGKYEQYV.